Each of the 16 T cell receptor beta chains below was sequenced from the same sample in a study of T cell clonotyping in hematopoietic cell transplantation. Libraries were prepared by immunoSEQ multiplex PCR; TCRdb keeps only in-frame clonotypes and omits some of them. The sample includes about 900 clones, about 95% of them seen just once. This specimen consisted of peripheral blood mononuclear cells, obtained 180 days after allogeneic stem cell transplant. The receptors here all came from a male patient aged 60 to 75 who had an allogeneic stem cell transplant from an unrelated donor, so T cells may come from the graft donor. Some clones in this sample may be carry-over from other donors' samples.

This clone was seen a few times. The chain uses TRBV13 and TRBJ2-1, with 8 nucleotides matching TRBD2. Germline values: CDR1 PRHDT, CDR2 FYEKMQ (reference sequence). This CDR3 has 15 residues. J lost 12 bases, V lost 5 bases, and 15 bases had no gene match. CDR3 sequence: CASSDLAGMLGRQFF. The CDR3 nucleotides are TGTGCCAGCAGCGACCTAGCGGGTATGCTCGGTCGGCAGTTCTTC.

The chain is built from TRBV5-7 and TRBJ1-1, with 9 bases aligning to TRBD1. TRBV5-7 is identified as an open reading frame with a role that is uncertain. The CDR3 covers 13 residues. The ends lost 4 bases at V and 13 bases at J; junction bases unmatched: 11. The CDR3 sequence is CASSHDRGISVFF. For the CDR3, the DNA is TGTGCCAGCAGCCACGACAGGGGGATTAGTGTTTTCTTT.

The chain links TRBV7-9 to TRBJ1-2; D gene unclear. The CDR3 covers 14 residues. V dropped 1 base and J dropped 10 bases, with 16 bases sitting between them. Germline CDR1 reads SEHNR; CDR2 reads FQNEAQ (reference sequence). The CDR3 sequence is CASSLGPLVRDYTF. In nucleotides, the CDR3 is TGTGCCAGCAGCTTAGGCCCTTTGGTCCGGGACTACACCTTC.

The V and J genes are TRBV7-6 and TRBJ1-3; no definite D call. The ends were cut back, 1 base at V and 5 bases at J, with 21 bases in the middle. The CDR3 is made up of 18 amino acids. Germline lookup yields CDR1 SGHVS and CDR2 FNYEAQ. CDR3 region: CASSLVAAGSQWRNTIYF. The CDR3 DNA reads TGTGCCAGCAGCTTAGTTGCAGCCGGCTCTCAATGGAGAAACACCATATATTTT. Full variable domain (outside the CDR3, taken from reference TRBV7-6 and TRBJ1-3): GAGVSQSPRYKVTKRGQDVALRCDPISGHVSLYWYRQALGQGPEFLTYFNYEAQQDKSGLPNDRFSAERPEGSISTLTIQRTEQRDSAMYRCASSLVAAGSQWRNTIYFGEGSWLTVV.

This chain uses TRBV5-1 with TRBJ2-7, with D perhaps TRBD1 (6 bases). This CDR3 is built from 14 residues. The germline V gene encodes CDR1 SGHRS and CDR2 YFSETQ. V lost 0 bases, J lost 0 bases, and 7 bases lay in between. In nucleotides, the CDR3 is TGCGCCAGCAGCTTGGAGGACAGCTCCTACGAGCAGTACTTC. Residues: CASSLEDSSYEQYF.

J is TRBJ2-5 and V is TRBV5-1; TRBD1 or TRBD2 may be the D gene (6 bases each). The length of the CDR3 is 15 residues. Trimming shortened V by 2 bases and J by 3 bases, and 14 bases separated the two germline ends. Germline CDR1 and CDR2: SGHRS and YFSETQ. The CDR3: CASSFGWGAEETQYF. CDR3 in DNA: TGCGCCAGCAGCTTTGGATGGGGGGCTGAAGAGACCCAGTACTTC.

The J gene is TRBJ1-1, the V gene TRBV6-5, with TRBD1 matching over 10 bases. Trimming removed 7 bases from V and 1 base from J; junction bases left unmatched: 6. Per the germline V gene, CDR1 is MNHEY and CDR2 is SVGAGI. The CDR3 runs to 15 residues. CDR3 bases: TGTGCCAGCACCGGGGACAGGGGCTCGAACACTGAAGCTTTCTTT. It encodes CASTGDRGSNTEAFF.

The chain recombines TRBV5-4 with TRBJ2-1; D is perhaps TRBD2 (6 bases). The CDR3 contains 15 residues. V lost 1 base and J 5 bases, leaving 13 bases between the germline ends. Germline V gene sequence: CDR1 SGHNT, CDR2 YYREEE (reference sequence). Here the CDR3 DNA reads TGTGCCAGCAGCTTGAGAGGAGGGGTTAACAATGAGCAGTTCTTC. This encodes CASSLRGGVNNEQFF.

The rearrangement joins TRBV20-1 to TRBJ2-1; D gene uncertain. Trimming took 1 base from V and 10 from J, leaving 8 bases between them. CDR3 size: 11 residues. Germline CDR1 DFQATT, CDR2 SNEGSKA (reference sequence). CDR3 DNA: TGCAGTGCTAGAGGGGTGACCGAGCAGTTCTTC. This translates into CSARGVTEQFF.

The V gene is TRBV10-1, the J gene TRBJ2-1; 9 nucleotides agree with TRBD2. The CDR3 is made up of 16 amino acids. The trim removed 3 bases at V and 4 bases at J, leaving 7 bases unmatched. Germline CDR1 is WNHNN and CDR2 is SYGVQD (reference sequence). The CDR3: CASSDSPSGEYNEQFF. The DNA for the CDR3 is TGCGCCAGCAGTGACTCCCCTAGCGGGGAATACAATGAGCAGTTCTTC.

The gene calls are TRBV5-6 and TRBJ1-2; D unresolved. CDR3 size: 15 residues. The germline gives CDR1 SGHDT, CDR2 YYEEEE. Trimming stripped 6 bases from V and 2 bases from J, with 17 bases between. CDR3 in DNA: TGTGCCAGCACCATAGGAGGGTTAGGGAACTATGGCTACACCTTC. Translation gives CASTIGGLGNYGYTF.

J is TRBJ1-1 and V is TRBV7-9; D not certain. Germline V lookup: CDR1 SEHNR, CDR2 FQNEAQ (reference sequence). Trimming took off 5 bases at V and 0 bases at J, with 13 bases between the two ends. The CDR3 has 15 amino acids. CDR3 amino acids: CASSDSQHMNTEAFF. DNA for the CDR3: TGTGCCAGCAGCGACTCCCAGCACATGAACACTGAAGCTTTCTTT.

This chain joins TRBV19 and TRBJ1-5; maybe TRBD1 (6 bases). The CDR3 totals 17 residues. V was cut by 4 bases and J by 3 bases, with 19 bases left in between. Germline values: CDR1 LNHDA, CDR2 SQIVND (reference sequence). For the CDR3, the DNA is TGTGCCAGTAGTAGGTTCAGGGGCTCCTCTACCAATCAGCCCCAGCATTTT. As protein: CASSRFRGSSTNQPQHF.

The rearrangement uses TRBV6-5 and TRBJ1-4; no reliable D call. CDR1 and CDR2 from the germline V gene are MNHEY and SVGAGI. CDR3 length equals 13 residues. V was shortened by 8 bases and J by 0 bases, with 7 bases between the two germline ends. This CDR3 is CASGPATNEKLFF. In DNA, the CDR3 is TGTGCCAGCGGCCCTGCAACTAATGAAAAACTGTTTTTT.

V usage is TRBV28 and J usage is TRBJ2-7; 8 bases line up with TRBD1. V lost 7 bases, J lost 9 bases, and 11 bases stayed unmatched. The CDR3 sequence is 13 residues long. From germline, CDR1 is MDHEN and CDR2 SYDVKM. The CDR3 sequence is CASTPLQGATQYF. The CDR3 DNA is TGTGCCAGCACGCCGCTCCAGGGGGCGACGCAGTACTTC.

The gene calls are TRBV9 and TRBJ2-1; no reliable D call. Trimming shortened V by 3 bases and J by 0 bases, and 4 bases separated the two germline ends. The CDR3 contains 13 residues. Germline lookup yields CDR1 SGDLS and CDR2 YYNGEE. CDR3 sequence (DNA): TGTGCCAGCAGCGATAGCTCCTACAATGAGCAGTTCTTC. It yields the protein CASSDSSYNEQFF.